At least ten counts were recorded for the clone carrying this T cell receptor beta chain. The antigen is not known. As it was prepared, the TCRbeta library received unique molecular identifiers. TCRdb passed the PCR reads through MiXCR, listing each CDR3 protein once. The data contain a few hundred thousand distinct CDR3 sequences, about 9.4% of them singletons. This specimen comes from a study of T-cell reconstitution after alpha-beta-depleted transplantation in children. Whole-study results and caveats: Alpha-beta T cells about two months after transplant reportedly derived from several hundred expanded graft clones. Among T cells one year after transplant, newly produced cells accounted for most counts and diversity. Recipient T cells and thymic progenitors that survived gave rise to the high TCRbeta diversity observed at day 60 in some patients.

The V gene lost 2 bases and the J gene lost 0 bases, with 12 bases spanning the gap. CDR1 and CDR2 from the germline V gene are KGHSH and LQKENI. CDR3 length equals 16 residues. The TCR comes from a boy in the first two years of life with acute myeloid leukemia, due to receive a stem cell transplant. The chain employs TRBV18 and TRBJ2-3; TRBD1 is a possible D gene (7 bases). The specimen comprised PBMCs, sampled before TCRalphabeta/CD19-depleted stem cell transplant. The CDR3 DNA is TGTGCCAGCTCACCATTTCAGGGGGGAAGCACAGATACGCAGTATTTT. Translation: CASSPFQGGSTDTQYF.